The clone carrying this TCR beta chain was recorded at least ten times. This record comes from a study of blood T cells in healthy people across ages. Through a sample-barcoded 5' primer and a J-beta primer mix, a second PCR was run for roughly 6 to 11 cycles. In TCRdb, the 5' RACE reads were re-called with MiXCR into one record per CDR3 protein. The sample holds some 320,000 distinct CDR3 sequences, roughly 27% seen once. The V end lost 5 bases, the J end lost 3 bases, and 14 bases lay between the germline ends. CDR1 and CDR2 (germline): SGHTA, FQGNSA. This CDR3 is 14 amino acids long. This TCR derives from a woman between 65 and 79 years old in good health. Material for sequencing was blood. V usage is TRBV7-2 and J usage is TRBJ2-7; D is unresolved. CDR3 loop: CASSPSTSFYEQYF. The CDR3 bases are TGTGCCAGCAGCCCCTCGACAAGCTTCTACGAGCAGTACTTC.